This T cell receptor (beta chain) was found in a study of cytomegalovirus exposure and HLA in healthy donors. PCR amplification relied on 60 Vbeta primers (plus 13 Jbeta primers). This table comes from immunoSEQ multiplex PCR, and its TCRdb copy is limited to in-frame clones, with some not included. The data hold around 140,000 clones, with around nine tenths observed a single time. The CDR3 contains 15 residues. Unmatched junction bases numbered 7, after V lost 4 bases and J lost 2 bases. CDR1 is MDHEN and CDR2 is SYDVKM in the germline V gene. This TCR was sampled from a woman aged 25 to 39 in good health and CMV-seronegative. J is TRBJ1-2 and V is TRBV28; 7 positions match TRBD1. The source material was PBMCs. The CDR3 loop reads CASSSSGQVNYGYTF. Written as DNA, the CDR3 is TGTGCCAGCAGTTCCTCCGGACAGGTCAACTATGGCTACACCTTC.